Sequencing of this T cell receptor beta chain was carried out in a study of cytomegalovirus exposure and HLA in healthy donors (dated by TCRdb to the late 2010s). Regarding the study in general: In an earlier analysis of 587 of the donors, around 300 Gb of sequence data and 117 million unique TCR beta sequences from 150 million to 200 million T cells were reported. An early release covering 550 to 650 HLA-typed donors comprised about 320 gigabases of sequencing data and about 90 million unique TCR sequences. Of the 398 genotyped donors, approximately 80% fell in the genetic ancestry cluster associated with self-reported Caucasian donors. The aim of the study was to test whether cataloging public T cell receptors could identify signatures of past pathogen exposure. The T cell repertoires of under 750 subjects were profiled by immunosequencing and related to cytomegalovirus serostatus. In addition to the first cohort of 666 subjects, a separate validation cohort of about 120 different subjects was used. High-throughput TCR immunosequencing, statistical association of individual TCRs with disease status, and machine learning were combined to predict cytomegalovirus infection status. In a later analysis, previously published TCR beta repertoires from hundreds of donors were re-analyzed and high-resolution HLA genotyping was added so that TCR occurrence patterns could be studied. In the later analysis, no new phenotypic data were used to find candidate immune exposures; instead, reliance was placed on TCR beta sequences and their occurrence across donors. An earlier analysis of approximately 630 of the donors applied high-throughput TCR beta sequencing to assess whether each TCR beta V gene segment acted as functional or pseudogenic. Alongside the repertoire data, information on donor age, sex, ethnicity and CMV serostatus was compiled. A later genetic analysis took genome-wide SNP genotypes for about three fifths of the roughly 670 donors and used that subset as a discovery cohort. All discovery cohort repertoires had been generated using a single sequencing platform. HLA typing included class I and class II loci at four-digit resolution. Typing coverage differed by locus: A, B, C, DRB1 and DQB1 were typed in roughly 620-630 donors, DQA1 in roughly 510, DPA1 in approximately 600, and DPB1 in approximately 450. About five DR-DQ haplotypes were treated as single units for association and clustering because of strong linkage in the cohort. On average, roughly 250,000 unique TCR beta nucleotide sequences were sequenced per donor among 398 genotyped donors of the cohort, with 15% to 20% of those sequences being non-productive. Study-wide conclusions, independent of this receptor: Because the 87-base-pair reads could not distinguish some IMGT-functional V segments, including TRBV6-2 and TRBV6-3, those segments were excluded. In a later analysis, HLA-associated TCR beta chains showed more clonal expansion and lower generation probabilities than non-associated chains that were equally common. CMV serostatus was the only immune exposure information available for the cohort. The study listed 164 TCR beta chains as associated with cytomegalovirus. A cluster of highly shared sequence variants was judged likely to represent a technical artifact of the sequencing pipeline. In vitro tests confirmed that three of the cytomegalovirus-associated TCR beta chains recognize cytomegalovirus antigens. The presence/absence analyses assumed that sequencing depth was roughly uniform across donors, and that assumption may not be true. In this cohort, only TCR beta chains were sequenced, and detectable features were limited by the absence of alpha or paired-chain data. Strong co-occurrence of HLA alleles, especially DR and DQ, made assigning TCR associations to individual alleles difficult. A later analysis found that most CMV-associated TCR beta chains appeared HLA-restricted, with HLA associations seemingly driven largely by CMV exposure. According to a later genetic analysis, donors in an Asian-associated ancestry cluster had fewer N-insertions in productive TCRs than the roughly 700-donor mean. According to the authors, the approach could potentially be generalized to other disease states and immunological phenotypes. In a later analysis, the rate of TCR association differed among HLA loci, with DRB1 alleles having the most associated TCRs and HLA-C alleles having the fewest. Because counts were too low, about 15 rarely observed V segments, including chromosome 9 orphons, were left out of the earlier analysis of roughly 600 of the donors. In both the original and validation cohorts, the classifier was reported to diagnose cytomegalovirus status with high specificity and sensitivity. Correlated functional status among segregating V segments might reflect linkage disequilibrium, but an unknown experimental factor could not be ruled out. An association between a missense DCLRE1C variant and V-gene and J-gene trimming of TCR beta chains was found in a later genetic analysis and replicated in an independent cohort. A further reported finding was that TCR beta sequences accurately predicted the HLA-A and HLA-B alleles for most subjects in the first cohort. In an earlier analysis of a few hundred of the donors, most TCR beta V segments were observed in productive rearrangements about 90% or about 30% of the time, broadly matching IMGT annotations. According to a later analysis, parvovirus B19, influenza, CMV and Epstein-Barr virus appeared linked to several top co-occurrence clusters. Most TCR sequences were observed very rarely across donors, whereas some public TCRs were present in many individuals. Specific HLA alleles were associated with over 15,000 TCR beta sequences at a false discovery rate of 0.05 in a later analysis. HLA typing was unavailable for some donors at each locus, so association tests used only the typed subset.

On this clone: This receptor's antigen is unknown. Base quality data are lacking; no much larger clone is found one base away.

In total, 630 or so healthy bone marrow donors made up the cohort. Cohort members were all nominally healthy when sampled, although unrecorded immune exposures were likely present. The donor tested CMV seropositive and was one of the 289 seropositive cohort members. Each donor provided a peripheral blood sample, and peripheral blood mononuclear cells were used for TCR beta sequencing. Genomic DNA was extracted from the blood cell samples with the Qiagen DNeasy Blood Extraction Kit. CDR1 and CDR2, looked up from the germline V gene (reference sequence), are LNHDA and SQIVND. The CDR3 goes from the cysteine to the phenylalanine over 15 residues. Here the CDR3 DNA is all that survives: 45 bases in frame from base 1. Trimmed from V: 2 bases; trimmed from J: 6 bases; junction bases lacking a gene match: 7. The library was prepared using the immunoSEQ multiplex PCR assay. The multiplex PCR relied on a mix of 60 forward primers for TCR Vbeta segments and 13 reverse primers for TCR Jbeta segments. Amplification of the CDR3 region of rearranged TCR beta genes was performed with a multiplex PCR assay on genomic DNA. On the Illumina HiSeq System, the amplified TCR beta libraries were sequenced as 87-base-pair reads. As for how the authors treated the data: In a later analysis, approximately 74 million unique TCR beta chains were counted across the 666 repertoires, and roughly 11 million of these chains were shared by at least two donors. Raw reads were error-corrected and collapsed into unique sequences by a nearest-neighbor algorithm in which closely related sequences were merged to remove PCR and sequencing errors. CDR3 sequences were aligned to IMGT reference sequences to assign V, D and J gene segments. For a sequence to be retained, a match of at least six nucleotides to both a V gene segment and a J gene segment was required. Rearrangements were classified as productive when the CDR3 lacked stop codons and remained in frame with V and J, and all other rearrangements were classified as non-productive. CDR3 was defined according to IMGT convention as the region running from the second conserved V-encoded cysteine to the conserved J-encoded phenylalanine. The earlier analysis of 500 to 650 of the donors excluded any sequence lacking an unambiguous match to a single V gene segment. An earlier analysis of several hundred of the donors called V segments functional above 56.7% productive rearrangements and segregating when the between-donor standard deviation exceeded 5%. To diagnose cytomegalovirus status from the catalog of TCR beta chain sequences, a statistical classification framework was built. In a later analysis, TCR nucleotide sequences were compared against IMGT/GENE-DB human TR gene sequences so that V and J genes could be assigned. In a later analysis, CDR3 sequences and most-parsimonious VDJ recombination scenarios were assigned using the TCRdist pipeline. A later analysis defined each TCR beta chain by its CDR3 amino acid sequence plus V-gene family, and excluded reads lacking a unique V-gene family. As a way to deal with suspected cross-contamination and a sequencing artifact, a later analysis dropped approximately 590 nucleotide sequences that were highly shared and had low generation probability. A later analysis calculated a clonal expansion index for each public chain from normalized within-repertoire ranks of inferred template counts. Generation probabilities in a later analysis came from a VDJ recombination model fitted to out-of-frame rearrangements, and those results were checked against IGoR. Hypergeometric tests were used in a later analysis to score TCR-TCR, TCR-HLA and TCR-CMV co-occurrence, with a repertoire-size bias correction applied to the TCR pairs. In a later analysis, false discovery rates were estimated by permuting HLA or CMV assignments 20 times. In a later analysis, co-occurring TCRs were grouped using DBSCAN, and TCRdist sequence similarity was added for clustering within HLA-allele-positive subsets. For co-occurrence clustering, repertoires with fewer than 30,000 or more than 120,000 public chains were excluded, along with roughly 5 repertoires with anomalous nucleotide sharing. Sourced from immuneACCESS, this table was stored by TCRdb with only in-frame sequences that have V and J called. A share of the clones is absent; for the studies checked, an unresolved V gene accounts for under half, and the remainder has no known explanation. The DNA gave D and trimming, while V, J and clone size come from that table. This sample is represented by some 100,000 clones; roughly 80% of them were singletons. The biggest ten clones account for around 1.2% of the sample.

The sequence was obtained from a girl aged 2-10 years in good health and CMV-seropositive. Sequenced: PBMCs. The chain joins TRBV19 to TRBJ1-5; a stretch of 7 junction bases matches TRBD1. The CDR3 region reads CASSIIGGAGQPQHF. The DNA is TGTGCCAGTAGTATAATAGGGGGCGCGGGTCAGCCCCAGCATTTT. The full variable domain, with segments outside the CDR3 supplied by the reference TRBV19 and TRBJ1-5 proteins, appears as DGGITQSPKYLFRKEGQNVTLSCEQNLNHDAMYWYRQDPGQGLRLIYYSQIVNDFQKGDIAEGYSVSREKKESFPLTVTSAQKNPTAFYLCASSIIGGAGQPQHFGDGTRLSIL.